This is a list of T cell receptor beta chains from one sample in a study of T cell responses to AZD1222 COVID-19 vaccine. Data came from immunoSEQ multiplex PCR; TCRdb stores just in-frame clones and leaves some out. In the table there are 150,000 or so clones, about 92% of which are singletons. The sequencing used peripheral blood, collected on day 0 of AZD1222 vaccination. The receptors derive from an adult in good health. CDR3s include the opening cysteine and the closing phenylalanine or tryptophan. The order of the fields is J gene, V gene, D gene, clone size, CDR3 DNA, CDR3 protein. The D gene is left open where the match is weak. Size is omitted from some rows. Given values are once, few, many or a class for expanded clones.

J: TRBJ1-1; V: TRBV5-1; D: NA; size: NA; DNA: TGCGCCAGCAGGCCAGGGTCGAACACTGAAGCTTTCTTT; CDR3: CASRPGSNTEAFF
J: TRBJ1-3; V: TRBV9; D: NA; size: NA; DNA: TGTGCCAGCAGCGTTCATGGGGGGCAAGGAAACACCATATATTTT; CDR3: CASSVHGGQGNTIYF
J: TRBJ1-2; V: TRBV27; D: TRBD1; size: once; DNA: TGTGCCAGCAGTCTCACAGGGGGTTTGGATGGCTACACCTTC; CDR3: CASSLTGGLDGYTF
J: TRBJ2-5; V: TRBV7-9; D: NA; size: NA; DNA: TGTGCCAGCAGCTTATCTCCCGGACAGACACGGGAGACCCAGTACTTC; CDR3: CASSLSPGQTRETQYF
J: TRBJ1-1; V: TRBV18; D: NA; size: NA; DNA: TGTGCCAGCTCTACCTCCCAGGGAGCTGAAGCTTTCTTT; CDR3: CASSTSQGAEAFF
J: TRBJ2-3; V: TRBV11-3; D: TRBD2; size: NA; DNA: TGTGCCAGCAGCTTAGTTTCATTGGTAGCGGGGTCCACAGATACGCAGTATTTT; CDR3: CASSLVSLVAGSTDTQYF
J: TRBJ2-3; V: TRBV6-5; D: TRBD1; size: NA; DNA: TGTGCCAGCAGGACGCTGGACAGGAACACAGATACGCAGTATTTT; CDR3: CASRTLDRNTDTQYF
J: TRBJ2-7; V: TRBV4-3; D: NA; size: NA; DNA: TGCGCCAGCAGCCAAGAATGGGGGAACTACGAGCAGTACTTC; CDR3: CASSQEWGNYEQYF
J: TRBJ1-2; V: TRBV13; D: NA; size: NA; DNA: TGTGCCAGCAGCTTAGGAGGGACTTCCGGGTATGGCTACACCTTC; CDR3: CASSLGGTSGYGYTF
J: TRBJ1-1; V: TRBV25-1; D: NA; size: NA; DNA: TGTGCCAGCAGTGTGGGGTCCGAAACTGAAGCTTTCTTT; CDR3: CASSVGSETEAFF
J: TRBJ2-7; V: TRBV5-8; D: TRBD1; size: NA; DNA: TGTGCCAGCAGTCATGGGGACAGGGAGATCTACGAGCAGTACTTC; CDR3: CASSHGDREIYEQYF
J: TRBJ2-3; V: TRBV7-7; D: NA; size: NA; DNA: TGTGCTAGCAGCTTAAATTCCGGGGGAGATACGCAGTATTTT; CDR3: CASSLNSGGDTQYF
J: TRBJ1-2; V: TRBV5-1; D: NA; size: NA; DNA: TGCGCCAGCAGCTTGGAACGTAACTATGGCTACACCTTC; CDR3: CASSLERNYGYTF
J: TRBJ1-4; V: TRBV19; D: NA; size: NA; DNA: TGTGCCAGTAGTATAGGGGGGGTGTATGAAAAACTGTTTTTT; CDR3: CASSIGGVYEKLFF
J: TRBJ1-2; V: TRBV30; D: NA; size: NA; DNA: TGTGCCTGGAGTCCCTCCGGCTATGGCTACACCTTC; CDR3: CAWSPSGYGYTF
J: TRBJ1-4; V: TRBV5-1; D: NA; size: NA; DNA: TGCGCCAGCAGCTTGGCCCTGGGGACAAATGAAAAACTGTTTTTT; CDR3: CASSLALGTNEKLFF
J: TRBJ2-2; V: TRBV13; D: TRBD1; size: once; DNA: TGTGCCAGCAGCTATGGGACAGGGGTGAATACCGGGGAGCTGTTTTTT; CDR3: CASSYGTGVNTGELFF
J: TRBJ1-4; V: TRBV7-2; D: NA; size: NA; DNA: TGTGCCAGCAGCCCAAGGGCAGGGAGAGGCCCCGGTGAAAAACTGTTTTTT; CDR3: CASSPRAGRGPGEKLFF
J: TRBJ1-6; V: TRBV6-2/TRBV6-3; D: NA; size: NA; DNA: TGTGCCAGCAGTTACTCGTTGGGGTTCGCTAATTCACCCCTCCACTTT; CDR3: CASSYSLGFANSPLHF
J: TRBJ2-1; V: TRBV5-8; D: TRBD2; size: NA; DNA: TGTGCCAGCAGCTTGAGGCGGGGGGGCCTTAGTGAGCAGTTCTTC; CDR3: CASSLRRGGLSEQFF
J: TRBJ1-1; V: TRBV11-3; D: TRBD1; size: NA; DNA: TGTGCCAGTGGGGGACAGCGACTGAGGGCTGAGCCCGCGAACACTGAAGCTTTCTTT; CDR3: CASGGQRLRAEPANTEAFF
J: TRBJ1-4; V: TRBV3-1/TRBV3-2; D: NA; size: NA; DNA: TGTGCCAGCAGCCAAGAGGGGGCCGCGACTAATGAAAAACTGTTTTTT; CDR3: CASSQEGAATNEKLFF
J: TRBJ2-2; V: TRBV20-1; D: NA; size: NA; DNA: TGCAGTGCTTTTAGGGTGGGGGAGCTGTTTTTT; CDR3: CSAFRVGELFF
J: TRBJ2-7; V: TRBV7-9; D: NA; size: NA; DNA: TGTGCCAGCAGCATGGCGGGGTTGCTCGAGCAGTACTTC; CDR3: CASSMAGLLEQYF
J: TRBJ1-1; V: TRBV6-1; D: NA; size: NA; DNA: TGTGCCAGCAGTGAGTATGACAGGACGGACACTGAAGCTTTCTTT; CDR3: CASSEYDRTDTEAFF
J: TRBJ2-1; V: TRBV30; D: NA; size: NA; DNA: TGTGCCTGGAACAGGGCCTCCTACAATGAGCAGTTCTTC; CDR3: CAWNRASYNEQFF
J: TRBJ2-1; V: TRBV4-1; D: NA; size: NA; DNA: TGCGCCAGCAGCCGGGTAGATCGCTCCTACAATGAGCAGTTCTTC; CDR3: CASSRVDRSYNEQFF
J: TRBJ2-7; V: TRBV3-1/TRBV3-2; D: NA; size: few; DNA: TGTGCCAGCAGCCAAGACAGGGGTCCTAGCTACGAGCAGTACTTC; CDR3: CASSQDRGPSYEQYF
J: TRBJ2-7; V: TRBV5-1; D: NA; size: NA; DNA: TGCGCCAGCAGCTTCGGGACGGGGCTCTACGAGCAGTACTTC; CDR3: CASSFGTGLYEQYF
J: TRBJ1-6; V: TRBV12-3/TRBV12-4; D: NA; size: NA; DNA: TGTGCCAGCAGTTTCTCCCGGGATTCACCCCTCCACTTT; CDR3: CASSFSRDSPLHF
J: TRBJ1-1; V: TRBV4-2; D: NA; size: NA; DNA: TGTGCCAGCAGCCAAGATCCCCTCGGGGAGACTGAAGCTTTCTTT; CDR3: CASSQDPLGETEAFF
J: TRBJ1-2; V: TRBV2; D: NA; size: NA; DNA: TGTGCCAGCAGTGAGGGAGGAGATGGCTACACCTTC; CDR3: CASSEGGDGYTF
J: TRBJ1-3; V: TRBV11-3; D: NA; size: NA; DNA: TGTGCCAGCAGCGTTGACAGTGGAAACACCATATATTTT; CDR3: CASSVDSGNTIYF
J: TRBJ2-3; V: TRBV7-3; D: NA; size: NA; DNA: TGTGCCAGCAGCCTTAAGGCGGTTACAGATACGCAGTATTTT; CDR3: CASSLKAVTDTQYF
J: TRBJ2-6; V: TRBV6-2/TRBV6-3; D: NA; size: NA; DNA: TGTGCCAGCAGTTACAACTCTGGGGCCAACGTCCTGACTTTC; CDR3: CASSYNSGANVLTF
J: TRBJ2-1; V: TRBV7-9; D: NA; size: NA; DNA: TGTGCCAGCAGTCTTCCAGGGAGCCATGAGCAGTTCTTC; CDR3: CASSLPGSHEQFF
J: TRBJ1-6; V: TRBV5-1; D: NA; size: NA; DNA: TGCGCCAGCAGCTTGTTGAAAGGTTCCTATAATTCACCCCTCCACTTT; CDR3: CASSLLKGSYNSPLHF
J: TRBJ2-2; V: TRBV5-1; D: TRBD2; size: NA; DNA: TGCGCCAGCAGCCGGGGAGGGGACTTAATGAACACCGGGGAGCTGTTTTTT; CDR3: CASSRGGDLMNTGELFF
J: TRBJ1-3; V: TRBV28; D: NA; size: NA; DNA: TGTGCCAGCAGGTCTGACCTCACCATATATTTT; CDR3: CASRSDLTIYF
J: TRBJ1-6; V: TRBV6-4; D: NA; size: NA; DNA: TGTGCCAGCAGTAGGGGGGATAATTCACCCCTCCACTTT; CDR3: CASSRGDNSPLHF
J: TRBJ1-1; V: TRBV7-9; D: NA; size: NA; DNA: TGTGCCAGCAGCCCCCCGGGAGGGGTTAAAGCTTTCTTT; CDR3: CASSPPGGVKAFF
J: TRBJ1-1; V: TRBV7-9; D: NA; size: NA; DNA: TGTGCCAGCAGCTTAGTGGGTGGCCGACTGAACACTGAAGCTTTCTTT; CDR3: CASSLVGGRLNTEAFF
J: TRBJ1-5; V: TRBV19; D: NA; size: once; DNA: TGTGCCAGTAGTAACAGGGTTACAACAGCCCAGCATTTT; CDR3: CASSNRVTTAQHF
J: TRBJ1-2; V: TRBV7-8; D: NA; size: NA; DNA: TGTGCCAGCAGGGGGAGAGATGGCTACACCTTC; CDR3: CASRGRDGYTF
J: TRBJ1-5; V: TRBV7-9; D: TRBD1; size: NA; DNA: TGTGCCAGCAGCCCGGACAGGGGGCCGAATCAGCCCCAGCATTTT; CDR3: CASSPDRGPNQPQHF
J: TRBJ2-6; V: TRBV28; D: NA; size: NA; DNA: TGTGCCAGCACCCCCCTACGGGACTCTGGGGCCAACGTCCTGACTTTC; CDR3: CASTPLRDSGANVLTF
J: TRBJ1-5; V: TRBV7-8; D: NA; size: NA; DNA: TGTGCCAGCAGCTTAGCGGGGGGTAGCAATCAGCCCCAGCATTTT; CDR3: CASSLAGGSNQPQHF
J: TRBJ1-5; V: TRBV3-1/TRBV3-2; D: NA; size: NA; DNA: TGTGCCAGCAGCCAAGGGGGCATGGGCCAGCCCCAGCATTTT; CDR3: CASSQGGMGQPQHF
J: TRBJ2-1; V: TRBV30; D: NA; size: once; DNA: TGTGCCTGGAGTAGAAAAGGGTCCTACAATGAGCAGTTCTTC; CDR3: CAWSRKGSYNEQFF
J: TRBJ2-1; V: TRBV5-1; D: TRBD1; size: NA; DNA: TGCGCCAGCAGCAGTGGACAGGGGAAGAATGAGCAGTTCTTC; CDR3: CASSSGQGKNEQFF
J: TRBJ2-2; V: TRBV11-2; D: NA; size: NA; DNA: TGTGCCAGCAGCTTAACCGGGGAGCTGTTTTTT; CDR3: CASSLTGELFF
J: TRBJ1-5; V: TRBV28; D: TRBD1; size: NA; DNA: TGTGCCAGCAGTCGGAGGACAGGGGGCGCGGGTCAGCCCCAGCATTTT; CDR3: CASSRRTGGAGQPQHF
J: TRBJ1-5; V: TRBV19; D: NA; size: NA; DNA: TGTGCCAGTATAGGGCCGCGGAGCAATCAGCCCCAGCATTTT; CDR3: CASIGPRSNQPQHF
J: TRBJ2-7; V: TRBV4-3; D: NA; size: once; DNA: TGCGCCAGCAGCCAAGGGGGCGAGGCCGAGGAGCAGTACTTC; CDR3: CASSQGGEAEEQYF
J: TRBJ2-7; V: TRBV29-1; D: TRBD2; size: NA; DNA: TGCAGCGTTGATGGTCTAGCGGGGGGCCGCTCCTACGAGCAGTACTTC; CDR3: CSVDGLAGGRSYEQYF
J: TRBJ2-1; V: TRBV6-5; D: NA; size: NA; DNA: TGTGCCAGCAGACTCCCTTTTGCTTACAATGAGCAGTTCTTC; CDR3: CASRLPFAYNEQFF
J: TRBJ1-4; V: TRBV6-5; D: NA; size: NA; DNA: TGTGCCAGCCAGACAGGCGGCACGGATGAAAAACTGTTTTTT; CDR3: CASQTGGTDEKLFF
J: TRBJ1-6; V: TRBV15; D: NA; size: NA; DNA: TGTGCCACCAGCAGACTCTTCTACAGGGAAGGTTCACCCCTCCACTTT; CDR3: CATSRLFYREGSPLHF
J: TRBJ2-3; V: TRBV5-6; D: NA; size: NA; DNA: TGTGCCAGCAGCTTACGACCCACTAGAACTAGCACAGATACGCAGTATTTT; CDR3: CASSLRPTRTSTDTQYF